This T cell receptor (beta chain) was recovered during a study of human T cells and chemical hapten exposure. The wider study: The study sensitized with 2% DPC on an approximately 2 cm by approximately 2 cm patch of upper inner arm skin.

Between the trimmed V and J ends, which lost 6 bases and 5 bases, there was a span of 25 bases. This CDR3 contains 17 residues. Germline assignment: CDR1 MNHNS and CDR2 SASEGT. Noted time point: patch test 3, about 24 weeks after DPC sensitization. Treatment in this sample: therapeutic diphenylcyclopropenone sensitization with weekly scalp DPC. Alopecia patients deemed DPC-suitable, aged 18 to 70, excluding pregnancy. Study-level findings and limits: There was alopecia in the donors, so their immune response may differ from that of healthy people.

TCRdb itself ran the RACE reads through MiXCR, one entry per CDR3 protein. The table shows 55,000 to 75,000 distinct CDR3 sequences, with 9.5% to 15% occurring only once. This clonotype was detected ten times or more. Its antigen is unknown. The sequences come from whole blood, collected in connection with sensitization to the hapten diphenylcyclopropenone (DPC). The chain is built from TRBV6-1 and TRBJ2-5; maybe TRBD2 (7 bases). This TCR came from a young man with alopecia areata. Some clones in this sample may be carry-over from other donors' samples. CDR3 in DNA: TGTGCCAGCAGCAACTATAGGTCGGGGGGCCGCAGGGAGACCCAGTACTTC. Protein sequence: CASSNYRSGGRRETQYF.